A selection of T cell receptor beta chains follows, all from one sample in a study of control samples from healthy donors and cancer patients. Using immunoSEQ multiplex PCR, the repertoire was profiled, and TCRdb retains in-frame clones only, with some absent. The table shows approximately 100,000 clones, with more than 70% occurring only once. The specimen was blood. The receptors were sampled from a woman aged 35 to 49 in good health. Both conserved end residues are part of each CDR3. D genes are given only for firm matches. Size is omitted from some rows. Given values are once, few, many or a class for expanded clones.

clone_size: few
d_call: TRBD1
j_call: TRBJ1-5
v_call: TRBV6-5
cdr3_nt: TGTGCCAGCAGTTACGACAGGGCTAATCAGCCCCAGCATTTT
cdr3_aa: CASSYDRANQPQHF

clone_size: -
d_call: -
j_call: TRBJ1-1
v_call: TRBV7-3
cdr3_nt: TGTGCCAGCAGTTCACAGGGAACTAAAGCTTTCTTT
cdr3_aa: CASSSQGTKAFF

clone_size: -
d_call: -
j_call: TRBJ1-5
v_call: TRBV10-1
cdr3_nt: TGCGCCAGACCCGAGGGCAATCAGCCCCAGCATTTT
cdr3_aa: CARPEGNQPQHF

clone_size: -
d_call: TRBD1
j_call: TRBJ1-5
v_call: TRBV5-6
cdr3_nt: TGTGCCAGCAGCCTTGAAGGGGGCCGTAGCAATCAGCCCCAGCATTTT
cdr3_aa: CASSLEGGRSNQPQHF

clone_size: once
d_call: -
j_call: TRBJ2-1
v_call: TRBV30
cdr3_nt: TGTGCCTGGAAGTATCGGGCGGGGATCGAGCAGTTCTTC
cdr3_aa: CAWKYRAGIEQFF

clone_size: -
d_call: TRBD1
j_call: TRBJ1-4
v_call: TRBV7-8
cdr3_nt: TGTGCCAGCAGCTTAAGGGACAGGGGGCTCCCCAGGACTAATGAAAAACTGTTTTTT
cdr3_aa: CASSLRDRGLPRTNEKLFF

clone_size: -
d_call: -
j_call: TRBJ2-2
v_call: TRBV5-1
cdr3_nt: TGCGCCAGCAGCTTAGCGCGGGGGCCAAACACCGGGGAGCTGTTTTTT
cdr3_aa: CASSLARGPNTGELFF

clone_size: -
d_call: -
j_call: TRBJ1-3
v_call: TRBV18
cdr3_nt: TGTGCCAGCTCACCCCGGGCAGAGGGCCTCGGAAACACCATATATTTT
cdr3_aa: CASSPRAEGLGNTIYF

clone_size: -
d_call: TRBD1
j_call: TRBJ2-2
v_call: TRBV5-4
cdr3_nt: TGTGCCAGCAGCGAACAGGGGACGGGGGAGCTGTTTTTT
cdr3_aa: CASSEQGTGELFF

clone_size: once
d_call: -
j_call: TRBJ1-5
v_call: TRBV7-9
cdr3_nt: TGTGCCAGCAGCTTAGTGGGGGCGGATCAGCCCCAGCATTTT
cdr3_aa: CASSLVGADQPQHF

clone_size: few
d_call: -
j_call: TRBJ2-6
v_call: TRBV24-1
cdr3_nt: TGTGCCACCAGTCTGGGGGTAACTGGGGCCAACGTCCTGACTTTC
cdr3_aa: CATSLGVTGANVLTF

clone_size: -
d_call: -
j_call: TRBJ2-5
v_call: TRBV12-3/TRBV12-4
cdr3_nt: TGTGCCAGCAGTTTTGGAATCGGGGAGACCCAGTACTTC
cdr3_aa: CASSFGIGETQYF

clone_size: -
d_call: -
j_call: TRBJ2-3
v_call: TRBV7-9
cdr3_nt: TGTGCCAGCAGCTACTTGGAGACAGATACGCAGTATTTT
cdr3_aa: CASSYLETDTQYF

clone_size: -
d_call: -
j_call: TRBJ1-2
v_call: TRBV12-3/TRBV12-4
cdr3_nt: TGTGCCAGCAGTTTCTATGTTGGGGGCTACACCTTC
cdr3_aa: CASSFYVGGYTF

clone_size: -
d_call: -
j_call: TRBJ1-1
v_call: TRBV12-3/TRBV12-4
cdr3_nt: TGTGCCAGCAGTTTAATTTACACTGAAGCTTTCTTT
cdr3_aa: CASSLIYTEAFF

clone_size: -
d_call: TRBD1
j_call: TRBJ1-2
v_call: TRBV6-2/TRBV6-3
cdr3_nt: TGTGCCAGCAGTGGAGGGACAGGGGCACACTATGGCTACACCTTC
cdr3_aa: CASSGGTGAHYGYTF

clone_size: -
d_call: -
j_call: TRBJ2-6
v_call: TRBV12-3/TRBV12-4
cdr3_nt: TGTGCCACTGCGGGCGCCGGGGCCAACGTCCTGACTTTC
cdr3_aa: CATAGAGANVLTF